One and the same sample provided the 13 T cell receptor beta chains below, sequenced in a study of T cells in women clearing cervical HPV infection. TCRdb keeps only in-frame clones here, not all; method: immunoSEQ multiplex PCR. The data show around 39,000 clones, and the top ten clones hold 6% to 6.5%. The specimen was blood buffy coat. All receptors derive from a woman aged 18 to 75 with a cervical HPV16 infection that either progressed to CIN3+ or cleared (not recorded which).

The CDR3 DNA, read in part, is TGTGCCAGCAGCCCATCGACAGGGGACCATGGC. Translating gives CASSPSTGDHG. The entire CDR3 reads CASSPSTGDHGYTF. This chain uses TRBV7-2 with TRBJ1-2; 8 bases agree with TRBD1. The CDR3 is cut off 3 residues early in the read; its end comes from the germline J gene. The CDR3 covers 14 residues. Germline V CDR1 and CDR2: SGHTA, FQGNSA. The V gene end was trimmed by 5 bases and the J gene end by 6 bases; junction bases not matched to a gene: 8.

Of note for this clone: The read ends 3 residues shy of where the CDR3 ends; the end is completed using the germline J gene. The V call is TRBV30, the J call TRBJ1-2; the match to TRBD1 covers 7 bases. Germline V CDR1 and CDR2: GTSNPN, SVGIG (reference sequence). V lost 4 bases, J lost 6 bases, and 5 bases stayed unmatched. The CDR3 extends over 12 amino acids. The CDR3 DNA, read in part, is TGTGCCTGGAATAGGGGGCTGGATGGC. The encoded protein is CAWNRGLDG. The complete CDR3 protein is CAWNRGLDGYTF.

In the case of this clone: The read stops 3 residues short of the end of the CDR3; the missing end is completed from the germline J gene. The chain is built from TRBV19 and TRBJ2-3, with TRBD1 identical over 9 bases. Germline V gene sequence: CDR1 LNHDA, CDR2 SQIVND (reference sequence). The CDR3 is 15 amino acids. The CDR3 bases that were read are TGTGCCAGTAGTATCCGGGACAGGGAATCTCAGCCG. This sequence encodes CASSIRDRESQP. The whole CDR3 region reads CASSIRDRESQPQYF.

The CDR3 DNA, read in part, is TGTGCCAGCTCACCAACCAGCAGGGACACTGAA. It is translated as CASSPTSRDTE. The full-length CDR3 reads as CASSPTSRDTEAFF. This chain uses TRBV18 with TRBJ1-1, with D possibly TRBD1 on 5 matching bases. The CDR3 goes on 3 residues after the read ends, and that part is filled in from the germline J gene. The V end was cut by 2 bases, the J end by 3 bases, with 10 bases between. This CDR3 is 14 amino acids long. Germline-derived CDR1 and CDR2 are KGHSH and LQKENI.

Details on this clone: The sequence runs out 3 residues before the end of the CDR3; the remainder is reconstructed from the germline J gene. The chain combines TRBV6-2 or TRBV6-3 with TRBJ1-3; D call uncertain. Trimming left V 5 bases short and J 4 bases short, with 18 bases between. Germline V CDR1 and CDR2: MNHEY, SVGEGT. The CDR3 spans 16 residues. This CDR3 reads CASSQRSPSFGNTIYF. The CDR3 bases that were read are TGTGCCAGCAGTCAAAGGTCACCGAGTTTCGGAAACACC.

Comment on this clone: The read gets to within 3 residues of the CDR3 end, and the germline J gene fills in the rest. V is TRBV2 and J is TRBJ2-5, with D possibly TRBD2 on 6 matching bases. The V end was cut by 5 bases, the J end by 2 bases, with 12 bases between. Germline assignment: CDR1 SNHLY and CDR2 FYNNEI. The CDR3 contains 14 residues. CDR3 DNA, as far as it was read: TGTGCCAGCAGTCGGAGGGCTACGCAAGAGACC. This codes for CASSRRATQET. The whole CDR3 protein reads CASSRRATQETQYF. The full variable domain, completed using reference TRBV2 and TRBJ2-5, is EPEVTQTPSHQVTQMGQEVILRCVPISNHLYFYWYRQILGQKVEFLVSFYNNEISEKSEIFDDQFSVERPDGSNFTLKIRSTKLEDSAMYFCASSRRATQETQYFGPGTRLLVL.

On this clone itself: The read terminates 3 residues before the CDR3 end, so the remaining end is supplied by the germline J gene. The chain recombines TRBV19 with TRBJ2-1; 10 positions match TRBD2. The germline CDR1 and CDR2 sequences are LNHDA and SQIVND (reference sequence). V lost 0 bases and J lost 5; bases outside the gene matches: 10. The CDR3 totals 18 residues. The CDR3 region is CASSIDLRASGSHNEQFF. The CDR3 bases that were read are TGTGCCAGTAGTATAGATCTGAGGGCTAGCGGGAGCCACAATGAG.

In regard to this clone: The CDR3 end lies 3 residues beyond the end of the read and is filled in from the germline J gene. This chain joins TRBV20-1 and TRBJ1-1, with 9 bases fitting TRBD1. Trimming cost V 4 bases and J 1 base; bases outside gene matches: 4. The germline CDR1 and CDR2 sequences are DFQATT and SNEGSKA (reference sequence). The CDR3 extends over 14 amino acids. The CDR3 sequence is CSATRTGANTEAFF. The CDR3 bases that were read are TGCAGTGCTACTAGGACAGGGGCGAACACTGAA.

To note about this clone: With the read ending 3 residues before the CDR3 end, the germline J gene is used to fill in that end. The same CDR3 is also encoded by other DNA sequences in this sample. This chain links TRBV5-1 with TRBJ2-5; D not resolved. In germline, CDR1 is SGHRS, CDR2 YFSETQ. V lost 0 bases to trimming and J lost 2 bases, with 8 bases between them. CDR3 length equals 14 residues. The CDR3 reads CASSLVASQETQYF. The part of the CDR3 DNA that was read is TGCGCCAGCAGCTTGGTAGCCAGTCAAGAGACC.

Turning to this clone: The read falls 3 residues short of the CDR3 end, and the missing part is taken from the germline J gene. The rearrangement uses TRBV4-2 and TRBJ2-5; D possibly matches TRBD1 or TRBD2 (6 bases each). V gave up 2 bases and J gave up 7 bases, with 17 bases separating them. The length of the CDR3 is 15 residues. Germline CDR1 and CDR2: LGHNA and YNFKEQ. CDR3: CASSQSSRGGGTQYF. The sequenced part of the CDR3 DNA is TGTGCCAGCAGCCAAAGTTCCAGGGGAGGAGGGACC.

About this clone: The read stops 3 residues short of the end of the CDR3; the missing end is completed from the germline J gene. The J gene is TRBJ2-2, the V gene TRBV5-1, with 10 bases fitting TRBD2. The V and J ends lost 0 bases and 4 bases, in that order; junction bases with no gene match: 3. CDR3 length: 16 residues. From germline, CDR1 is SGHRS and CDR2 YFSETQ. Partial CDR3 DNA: TGCGCCAGCAGCTTGGGGCTAGCGGGAGTCACCGGGGAG. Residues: CASSLGLAGVTGE. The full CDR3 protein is CASSLGLAGVTGELFF.

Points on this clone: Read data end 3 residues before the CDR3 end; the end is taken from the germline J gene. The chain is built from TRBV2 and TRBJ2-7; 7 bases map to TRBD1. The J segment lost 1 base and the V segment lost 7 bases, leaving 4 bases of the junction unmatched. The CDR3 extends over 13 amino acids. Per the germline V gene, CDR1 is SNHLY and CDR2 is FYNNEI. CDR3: CASNPGQSYEQYF. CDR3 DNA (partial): TGTGCCAGCAACCCGGGACAGTCCTACGAG.

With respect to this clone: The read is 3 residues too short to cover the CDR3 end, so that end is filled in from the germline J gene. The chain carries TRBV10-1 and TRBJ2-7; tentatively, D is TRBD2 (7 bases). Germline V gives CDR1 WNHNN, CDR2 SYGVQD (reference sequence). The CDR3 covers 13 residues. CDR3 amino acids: CPTQTGGDYEQYF. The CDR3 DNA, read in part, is TGCCCCACTCAGACGGGGGGCGATTACGAG.